The 14 T cell receptor beta chains reported below all come from one sample, sequenced in a study of regulatory T cells in long-lasting Graves disease. Time point given: persistent/refractory GD, antithyroid drugs over 5 years with positive TRAb. Construction of the TCR library relied on RNA isolated from PBMCs. The TCR beta library used iRepertoire HTBI primers with Arm-PCR amplification of CDR3. TCRdb redid the calling of the multiplex PCR reads with MiXCR, one entry per CDR3 protein. This repertoire shows roughly 360,000 distinct CDR3 sequences, roughly 25% found once; its top ten account for 28%. This material consisted of peripheral blood mononuclear cells (PBMCs), taken when the disease was refractory, from a patient treated with antithyroid drugs. These receptors were taken from a woman between 35 and 50 years old with Graves disease.

This clonotype turned up a few times. This chain joins TRBV6-1 and TRBJ2-7; 7 nucleotides agree with TRBD1. Germline loops: CDR1 MNHNS, CDR2 SASEGT. The CDR3 runs 16 residues. Trimming at V came to 6 bases and at J to 6 bases, leaving 17 bases not matched to a gene. The CDR3 nucleotides read TGTGCCAGCAGCACAAGCCGGGACAGCCCTTTCTGCGAGCAGTACTTC. Amino acids: CASSTSRDSPFCEQYF.

CDR3 nucleotide sequence: TGCAGTGCTAGTCCCATGACAGATTCCTACGAGCAGTACTTC. Amino acids: CSASPMTDSYEQYF. The V call is TRBV20-1, the J call TRBJ2-7, with a possible D match to TRBD1 (5 bases). Trimming took off 3 bases at V and 1 base at J, with 13 bases between the two ends. In germline, CDR1 is DFQATT, CDR2 SNEGSKA (reference sequence). The CDR3 sequence is 14 residues long.

This clonotype was seen repeatedly, ten times or more. The CDR3 region has the DNA TGTGCCAGCAGTTTTGGGGGCGGCGGGGAGCTGTTTTTT. Its translation is CASSFGGGGELFF. J is TRBJ2-2 and V is TRBV28; possible D gene TRBD1, 6 bases. Germline lookup yields CDR1 MDHEN and CDR2 SYDVKM. Deletions cut 3 bases from V and 7 bases from J, with 9 bases between. The CDR3 consists of 13 residues.

The rearrangement joins TRBV10-1 to TRBJ2-1, with unresolved D. Germline V gene sequence: CDR1 WNHNN, CDR2 SYGVQD (reference sequence). The CDR3 spans 12 residues. The V and J ends lost 5 bases and 10 bases respectively, with 12 bases between them. The CDR3 sequence is CASSSDNYEQFF. The CDR3 coding sequence is TGCGCCAGCAGTAGTGATAACTACGAGCAGTTCTTC.

The chain employs TRBV19 and TRBJ2-1; no reliable D call. Germline V gives CDR1 LNHDA, CDR2 SQIVND (reference sequence). The CDR3 sequence is 13 residues long. V lost 3 bases to trimming and J lost 4 bases, with 7 bases between them. The CDR3 nucleotides are TGTGCCAGTAGTATTAGAGGTTACAATGAGCAGTTCTTC. It codes for CASSIRGYNEQFF.

This clonotype was picked up many times. This rearrangement joins TRBV27 to TRBJ2-7; D not certain. Germline CDR1 MNHEY, CDR2 SMNVEV (reference sequence). The V and J ends lost 3 bases and 6 bases respectively, with 12 bases between them. This CDR3 comprises 13 residues. CDR3 nucleotide sequence: TGTGCCAGCAGTTTTCCAGGCAGTGCCGAGCAGTACTTC. Protein product: CASSFPGSAEQYF.

This clonotype was detected a few times. The rearrangement joins TRBV28 to TRBJ2-4, with 15 bases lining up with TRBD2. V trimming: 8 bases; J trimming: 4 bases; junction bases outside the gene matches: 3. This CDR3 contains 15 residues. Germline-derived CDR1 and CDR2 are MDHEN and SYDVKM. The CDR3 is CASGLAGGPKNIQYF. CDR3 in DNA: TGTGCCAGCGGACTAGCGGGAGGGCCGAAAAACATTCAGTACTTC.

In this sample, this clonotype turned up many times. The chain recombines TRBV11-2 with TRBJ1-1, with D uncertain. Trimming took off 2 bases at V and 6 bases at J, with 13 bases between the two ends. The CDR3 loop spans 14 amino acids. CDR1 is SGHAT, CDR2 FQNNGV, per germline. DNA of the CDR3: TGTGCCAGCAGCTTACTATTCTCAGCGGCTGAAGCTTTCTTT. It codes for CASSLLFSAAEAFF.

This clonotype occurred a few times. CDR3 coding DNA: TGTGCCAGCAGTTGGGGCACAAGCTCCTACGAGCAGTACTTC. Its translation is CASSWGTSSYEQYF. The chain uses TRBV25-1 and TRBJ2-7, with D possibly being TRBD1 (5 bases). Trimming took off 5 bases at V and 0 bases at J, with 11 bases between the two ends. The CDR3 runs 14 residues. Germline V gives CDR1 MGHDK, CDR2 SYGVNS.

The rearrangement uses TRBV9 and TRBJ1-1; D is undetermined. V was pared by 3 bases and J by 10 bases, with 13 bases between. CDR1 and CDR2 from the germline V gene are SGDLS and YYNGEE. The CDR3 length is 12 residues. CDR3 loop: CASSAPDARAFF. For the CDR3, the DNA is TGTGCCAGCAGCGCCCCCGACGCTCGAGCTTTCTTT.

This clonotype occurred once. This chain links TRBV7-9 with TRBJ1-1; D possibly corresponds to TRBD1 (5 bases). V dropped 1 base and J dropped 4 bases, with 19 bases sitting between them. This CDR3 region has 17 residues. Germline V gene lookup returns CDR1 SEHNR and CDR2 FQNEAQ (reference sequence). The CDR3 coding sequence is TGTGCCAGCAGCTTAGGGAACGTCAGGGATATTGGCACTGAAGCTTTCTTT. Translating gives CASSLGNVRDIGTEAFF.

This clonotype was found many times. This chain joins TRBV28 and TRBJ1-1, with D perhaps matching TRBD1 (5 bases). Deletions cut 8 bases from V and 3 bases from J, with 19 bases between. Germline lookup yields CDR1 MDHEN and CDR2 SYDVKM. The CDR3 has 15 residues. The CDR3 DNA reads TGTGCCAGCCGCTTGACACAGGAATGGGACACTGAAGCTTTCTTT. Amino acid sequence: CASRLTQEWDTEAFF.

This clonotype showed up many times. The chain carries TRBV10-2 and TRBJ2-7; the D gene is possibly TRBD1 (5 bases). Germline CDR1 WSHSY, CDR2 SAAADI. The CDR3 totals 13 residues. Trimming left V 5 bases short and J 3 bases short, with 11 bases between. DNA of the CDR3: TGCGCCAGCAGTCATGGACACGACTACGAGCAGTACTTC. Translated, it gives CASSHGHDYEQYF.

The table lists this clonotype with many counts. The V call is TRBV20-1, the J call TRBJ2-5; D call uncertain. Germline CDR1 reads DFQATT; CDR2 reads SNEGSKA (reference sequence). V lost 0 bases, J lost 1 base, and 18 bases lay in between. The CDR3 consists of 17 residues. The CDR3 DNA reads TGCAGTGCTAGAGATAATATAAGGGCGCGAGGCCAAGAGACCCAGTACTTC. This codes for CSARDNIRARGQETQYF.